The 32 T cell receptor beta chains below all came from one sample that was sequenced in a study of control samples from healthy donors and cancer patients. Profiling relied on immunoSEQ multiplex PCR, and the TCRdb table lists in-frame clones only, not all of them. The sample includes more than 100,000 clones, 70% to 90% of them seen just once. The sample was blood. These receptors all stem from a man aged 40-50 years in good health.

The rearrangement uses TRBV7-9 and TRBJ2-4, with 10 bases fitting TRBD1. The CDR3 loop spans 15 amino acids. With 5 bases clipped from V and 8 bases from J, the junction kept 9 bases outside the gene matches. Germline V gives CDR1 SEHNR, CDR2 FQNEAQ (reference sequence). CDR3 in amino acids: CASSPTGGASDIQYF. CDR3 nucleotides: TGTGCCAGCAGCCCGACAGGGGGCGCTTCTGACATTCAGTACTTC. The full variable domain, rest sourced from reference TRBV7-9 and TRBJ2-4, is DTGVSQNPRHKITKRGQNVTFRCDPISEHNRLYWYRQTLGQGPEFLTYFQNEAQLEKSRLLSDRFSAERPKGSFSTLEIQRTEQGDSAMYLCASSPTGGASDIQYFGAGTRLSVL.

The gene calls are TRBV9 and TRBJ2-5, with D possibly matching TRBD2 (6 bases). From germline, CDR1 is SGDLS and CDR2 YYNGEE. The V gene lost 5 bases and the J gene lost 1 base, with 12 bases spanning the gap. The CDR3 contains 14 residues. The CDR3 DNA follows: TGTGCCAGCAGTGCCGGGGGAGCCCAAGAGACCCAGTACTTC. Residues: CASSAGGAQETQYF.

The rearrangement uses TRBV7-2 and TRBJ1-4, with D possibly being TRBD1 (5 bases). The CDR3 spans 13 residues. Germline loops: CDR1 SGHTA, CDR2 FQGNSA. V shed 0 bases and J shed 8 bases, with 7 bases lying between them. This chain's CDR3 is CASSLAGVEKLFF. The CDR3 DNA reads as TGTGCCAGCAGCTTAGCAGGGGTAGAAAAACTGTTTTTT.

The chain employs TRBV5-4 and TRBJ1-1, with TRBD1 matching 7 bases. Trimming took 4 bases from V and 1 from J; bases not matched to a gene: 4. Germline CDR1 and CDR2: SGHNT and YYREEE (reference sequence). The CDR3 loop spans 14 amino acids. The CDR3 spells CASSLTGTNTEAFF. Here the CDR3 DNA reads TGTGCCAGCAGCCTGACAGGGACGAACACTGAAGCTTTCTTT.

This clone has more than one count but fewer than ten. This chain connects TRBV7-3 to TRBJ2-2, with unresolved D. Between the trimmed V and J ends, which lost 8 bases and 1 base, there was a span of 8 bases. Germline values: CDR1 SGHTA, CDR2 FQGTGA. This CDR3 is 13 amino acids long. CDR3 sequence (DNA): TGTGCCAGCTCACGTAAGAACACCGGGGAGCTGTTTTTT. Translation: CASSRKNTGELFF.

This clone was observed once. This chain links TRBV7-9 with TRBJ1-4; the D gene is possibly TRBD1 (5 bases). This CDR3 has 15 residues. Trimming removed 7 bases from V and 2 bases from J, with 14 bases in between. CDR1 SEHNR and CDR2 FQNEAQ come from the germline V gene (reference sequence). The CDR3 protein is CASTRIGGTNEKLFF. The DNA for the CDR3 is TGTGCCAGCACCCGAATCGGGGGGACTAATGAAAAACTGTTTTTT. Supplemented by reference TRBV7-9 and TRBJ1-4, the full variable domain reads DTGVSQNPRHKITKRGQNVTFRCDPISEHNRLYWYRQTLGQGPEFLTYFQNEAQLEKSRLLSDRFSAERPKGSFSTLEIQRTEQGDSAMYLCASTRIGGTNEKLFFGSGTQLSVL.

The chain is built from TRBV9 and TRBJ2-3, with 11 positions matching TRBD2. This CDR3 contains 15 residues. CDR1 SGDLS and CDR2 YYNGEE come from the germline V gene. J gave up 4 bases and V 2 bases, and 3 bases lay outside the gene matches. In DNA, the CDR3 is TGTGCCAGCAGCGTCTTTAGCGGGGGGGCAGATACGCAGTATTTT. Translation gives CASSVFSGGADTQYF. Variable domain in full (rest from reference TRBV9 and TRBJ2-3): DSGVTQTPKHLITATGQRVTLRCSPRSGDLSVYWYQQSLDQGLQFLIQYYNGEERAKGNILERFSAQQFPDLHSELNLSSLELGDSALYFCASSVFSGGADTQYFGPGTRLTVL.

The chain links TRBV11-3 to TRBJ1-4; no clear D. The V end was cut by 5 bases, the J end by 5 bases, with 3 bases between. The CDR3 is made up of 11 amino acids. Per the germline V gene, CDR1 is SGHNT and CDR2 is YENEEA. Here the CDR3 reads CASSQNEKLFF. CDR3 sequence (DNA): TGTGCCAGCAGCCAGAATGAAAAACTGTTTTTT. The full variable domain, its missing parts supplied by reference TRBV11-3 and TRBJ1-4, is EAGVVQSPRYKIIEKKQPVAFWCNPISGHNTLYWYLQNLGQGPELLIRYENEEAVDDSQLPKDRFSAERLKGVDSTLKIQPAELGDSAVYLCASSQNEKLFFGSGTQLSVL.

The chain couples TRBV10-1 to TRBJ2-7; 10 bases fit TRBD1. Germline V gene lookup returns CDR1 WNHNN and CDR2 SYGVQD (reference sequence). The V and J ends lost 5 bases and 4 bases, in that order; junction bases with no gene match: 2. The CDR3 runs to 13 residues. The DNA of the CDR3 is TGCGCCAGCAGTTGGGACAGGGGTTACGAGCAGTACTTC. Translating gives CASSWDRGYEQYF.

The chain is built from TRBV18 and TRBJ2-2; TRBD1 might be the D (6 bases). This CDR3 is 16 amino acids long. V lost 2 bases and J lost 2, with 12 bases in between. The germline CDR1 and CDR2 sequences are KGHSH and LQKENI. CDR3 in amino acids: CASSPVTGYNTGELFF. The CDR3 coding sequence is TGTGCCAGCTCACCAGTAACAGGGTATAACACCGGGGAGCTGTTTTTT.

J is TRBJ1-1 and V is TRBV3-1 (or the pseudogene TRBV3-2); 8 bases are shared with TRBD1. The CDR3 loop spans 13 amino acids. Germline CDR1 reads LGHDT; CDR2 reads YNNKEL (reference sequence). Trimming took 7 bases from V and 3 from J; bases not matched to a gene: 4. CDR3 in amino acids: CASTGGRDTEAFF. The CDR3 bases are TGTGCCAGCACAGGGGGCAGGGACACTGAAGCTTTCTTT.

The CDR3 here is CASSPGTGGNQPQHF. CDR3 nucleotides: TGTGCCAGCAGCCCCGGGACAGGGGGCAATCAGCCCCAGCATTTT. This chain joins TRBV9 and TRBJ1-5; 10 bases map to TRBD1. Germline V gene data show CDR1 as SGDLS and CDR2 as YYNGEE. The CDR3 runs to 15 residues. Trimming cost V 4 bases and J 2 bases; bases outside gene matches: 3.

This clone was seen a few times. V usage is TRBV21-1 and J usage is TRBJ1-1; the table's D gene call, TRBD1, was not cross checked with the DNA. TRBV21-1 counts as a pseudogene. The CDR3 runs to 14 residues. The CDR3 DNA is TGTGCCAGCAAACAGGGATCCTTGAACACTGAAGCTTTCTTT. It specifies CASKQGSLNTEAFF.

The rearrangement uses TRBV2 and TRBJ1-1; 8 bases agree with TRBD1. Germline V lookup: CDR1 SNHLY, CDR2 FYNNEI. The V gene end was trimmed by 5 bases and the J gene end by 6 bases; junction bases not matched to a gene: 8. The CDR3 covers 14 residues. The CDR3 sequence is CASSHRGEGAEAFF. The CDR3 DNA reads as TGTGCCAGCAGTCACAGGGGGGAGGGTGCTGAAGCTTTCTTT.

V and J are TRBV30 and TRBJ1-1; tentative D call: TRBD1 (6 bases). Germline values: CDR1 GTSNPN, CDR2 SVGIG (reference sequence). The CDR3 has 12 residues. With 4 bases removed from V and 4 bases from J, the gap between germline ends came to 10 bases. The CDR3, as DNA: TGTGCCTGGACAGGGGTCGGCACTGAAGCTTTCTTT. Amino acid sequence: CAWTGVGTEAFF. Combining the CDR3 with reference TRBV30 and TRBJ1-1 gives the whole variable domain SQTIHQWPATLVQPVGSPLSLECTVEGTSNPNLYWYRQAAGRGLQLLFYSVGIGQISSEVPQNLSASRPQDRQFILSSKKLLLSDSGFYLCAWTGVGTEAFFGQGTRLTVV.

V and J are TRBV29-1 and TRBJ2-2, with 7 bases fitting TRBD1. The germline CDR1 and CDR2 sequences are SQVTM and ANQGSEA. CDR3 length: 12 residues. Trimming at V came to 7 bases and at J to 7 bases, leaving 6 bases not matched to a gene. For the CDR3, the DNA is TGCAGCGCGACAGGGATGAACGGGGAGCTGTTTTTT. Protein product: CSATGMNGELFF.

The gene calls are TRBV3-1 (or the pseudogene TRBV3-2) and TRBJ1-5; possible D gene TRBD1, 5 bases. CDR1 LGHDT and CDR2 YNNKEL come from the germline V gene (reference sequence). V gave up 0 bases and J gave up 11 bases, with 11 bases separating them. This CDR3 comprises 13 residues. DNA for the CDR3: TGTGCCAGCAGCCAAGACTTATTGGGGGCCCAGCATTTT. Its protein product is CASSQDLLGAQHF.

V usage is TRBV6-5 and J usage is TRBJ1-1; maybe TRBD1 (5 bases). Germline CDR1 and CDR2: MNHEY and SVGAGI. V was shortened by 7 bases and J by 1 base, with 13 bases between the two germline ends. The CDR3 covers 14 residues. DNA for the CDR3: TGTGCCAGCAAGGCGGGGGAGTGGAACACTGAAGCTTTCTTT. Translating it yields CASKAGEWNTEAFF.

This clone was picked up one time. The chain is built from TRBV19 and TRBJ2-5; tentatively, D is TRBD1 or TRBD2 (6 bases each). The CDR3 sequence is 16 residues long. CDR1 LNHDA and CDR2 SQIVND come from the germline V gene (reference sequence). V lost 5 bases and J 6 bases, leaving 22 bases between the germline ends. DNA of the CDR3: TGTGCCAGTAGTGCCCAGACCGGGGGCCCGGACCAGACCCAGTACTTC. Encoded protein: CASSAQTGGPDQTQYF.

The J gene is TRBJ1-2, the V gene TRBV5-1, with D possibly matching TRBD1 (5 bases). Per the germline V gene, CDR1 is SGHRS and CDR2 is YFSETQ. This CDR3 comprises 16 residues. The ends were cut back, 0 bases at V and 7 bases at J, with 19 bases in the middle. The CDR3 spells CASSLVPGGTASGYTF. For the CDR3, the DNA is TGCGCCAGCAGCTTGGTCCCGGGGGGGACTGCCAGTGGCTACACCTTC.

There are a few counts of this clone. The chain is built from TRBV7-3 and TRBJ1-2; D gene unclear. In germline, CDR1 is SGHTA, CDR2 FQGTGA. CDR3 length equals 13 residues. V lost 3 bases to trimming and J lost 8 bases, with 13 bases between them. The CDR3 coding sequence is TGTGCCAGCAGCTTCGGTCCAGGAGAGGGCTACACCTTC. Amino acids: CASSFGPGEGYTF.

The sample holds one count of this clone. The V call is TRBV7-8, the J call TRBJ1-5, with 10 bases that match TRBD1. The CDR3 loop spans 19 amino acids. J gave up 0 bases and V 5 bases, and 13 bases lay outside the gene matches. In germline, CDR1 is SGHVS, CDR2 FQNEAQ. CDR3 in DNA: TGTGCCAGCAGCCAGAGAGGGACAGGGGCCCCAAATAGCAATCAGCCCCAGCATTTT. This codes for CASSQRGTGAPNSNQPQHF.

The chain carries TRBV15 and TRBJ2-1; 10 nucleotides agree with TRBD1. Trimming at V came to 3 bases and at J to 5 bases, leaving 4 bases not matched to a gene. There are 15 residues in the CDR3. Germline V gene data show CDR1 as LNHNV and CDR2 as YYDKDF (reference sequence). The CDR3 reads CATSSDRGRDNEQFF. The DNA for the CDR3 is TGTGCCACCAGCAGCGACAGGGGGCGAGACAATGAGCAGTTCTTC.

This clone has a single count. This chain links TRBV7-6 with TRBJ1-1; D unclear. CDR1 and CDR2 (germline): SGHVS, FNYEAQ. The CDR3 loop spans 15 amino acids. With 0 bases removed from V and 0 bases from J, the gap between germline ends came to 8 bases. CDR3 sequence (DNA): TGTGCCAGCAGCTTAGCCCCGGGGATGAACACTGAAGCTTTCTTT. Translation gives CASSLAPGMNTEAFF.

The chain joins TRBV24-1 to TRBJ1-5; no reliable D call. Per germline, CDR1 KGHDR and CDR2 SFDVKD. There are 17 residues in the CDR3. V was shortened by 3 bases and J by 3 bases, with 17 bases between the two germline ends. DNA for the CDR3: TGTGCCACCAGTGATCCCATTCGGGGAGGTGACAATCAGCCCCAGCATTTT. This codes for CATSDPIRGGDNQPQHF.

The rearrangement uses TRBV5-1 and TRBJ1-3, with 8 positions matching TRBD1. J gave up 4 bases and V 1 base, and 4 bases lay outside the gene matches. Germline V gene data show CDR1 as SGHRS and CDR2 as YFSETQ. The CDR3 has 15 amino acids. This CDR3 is CASSLTAGGGNTIYF. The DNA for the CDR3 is TGCGCCAGCAGCTTGACTGCAGGGGGCGGAAACACCATATATTTT.

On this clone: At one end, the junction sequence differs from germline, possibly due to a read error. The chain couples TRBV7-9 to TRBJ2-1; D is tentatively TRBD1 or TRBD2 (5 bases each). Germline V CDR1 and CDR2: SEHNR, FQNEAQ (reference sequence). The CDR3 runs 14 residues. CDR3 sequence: CASSLASGAAEQFF. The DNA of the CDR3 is TGTGCCAGCAGCCTAGCCTCCGGGGCGGCTGAGCAGTTCTTC.

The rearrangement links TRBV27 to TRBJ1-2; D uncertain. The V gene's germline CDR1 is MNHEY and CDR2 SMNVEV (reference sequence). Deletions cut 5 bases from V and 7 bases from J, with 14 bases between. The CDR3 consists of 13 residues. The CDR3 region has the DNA TGTGCCAGCAGTCCCCGACCAACTGGTGGCTACACCTTC. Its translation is CASSPRPTGGYTF.

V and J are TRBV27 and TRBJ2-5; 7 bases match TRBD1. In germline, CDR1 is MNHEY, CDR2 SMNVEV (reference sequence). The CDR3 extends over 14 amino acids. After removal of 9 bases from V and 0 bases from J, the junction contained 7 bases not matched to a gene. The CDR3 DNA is TGTGCCAGTCCCGGGACAGAGTACCAAGAGACCCAGTACTTC. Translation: CASPGTEYQETQYF.

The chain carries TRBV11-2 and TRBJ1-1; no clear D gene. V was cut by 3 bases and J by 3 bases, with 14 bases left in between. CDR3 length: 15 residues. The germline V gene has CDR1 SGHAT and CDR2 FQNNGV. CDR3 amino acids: CASSLAAGRYTEAFF. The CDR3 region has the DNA TGTGCCAGCAGCTTGGCTGCTGGAAGGTACACTGAAGCTTTCTTT.

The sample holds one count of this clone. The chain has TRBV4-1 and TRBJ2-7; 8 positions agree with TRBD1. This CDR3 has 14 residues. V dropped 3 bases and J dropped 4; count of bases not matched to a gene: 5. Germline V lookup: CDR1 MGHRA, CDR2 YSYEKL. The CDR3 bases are TGCGCCAGCAGCCAGGTAGACAGGGGTTACGAGCAGTACTTC. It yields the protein CASSQVDRGYEQYF.

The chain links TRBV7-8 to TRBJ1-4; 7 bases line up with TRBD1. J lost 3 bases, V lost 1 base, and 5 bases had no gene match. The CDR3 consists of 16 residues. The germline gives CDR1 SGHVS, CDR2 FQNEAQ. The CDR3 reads CASSLGLGQPNEKLFF. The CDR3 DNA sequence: TGTGCCAGCAGCTTAGGTCTGGGACAGCCTAATGAAAAACTGTTTTTT.